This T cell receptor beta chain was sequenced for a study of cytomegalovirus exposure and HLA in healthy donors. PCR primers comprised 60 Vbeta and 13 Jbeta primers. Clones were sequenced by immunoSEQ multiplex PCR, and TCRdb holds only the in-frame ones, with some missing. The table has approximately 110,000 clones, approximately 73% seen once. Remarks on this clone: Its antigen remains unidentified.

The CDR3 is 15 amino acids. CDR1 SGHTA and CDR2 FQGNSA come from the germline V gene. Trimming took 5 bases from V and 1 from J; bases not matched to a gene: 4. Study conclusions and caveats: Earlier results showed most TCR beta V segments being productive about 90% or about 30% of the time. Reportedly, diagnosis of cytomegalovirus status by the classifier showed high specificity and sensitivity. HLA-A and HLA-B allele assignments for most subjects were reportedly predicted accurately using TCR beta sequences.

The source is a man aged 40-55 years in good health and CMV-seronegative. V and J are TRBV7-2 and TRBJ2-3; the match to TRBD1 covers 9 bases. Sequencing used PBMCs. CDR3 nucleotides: TGTGCCAGCAGCCAAGACAGGGGGGGCACAGATACGCAGTATTTT. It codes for CASSQDRGGTDTQYF.